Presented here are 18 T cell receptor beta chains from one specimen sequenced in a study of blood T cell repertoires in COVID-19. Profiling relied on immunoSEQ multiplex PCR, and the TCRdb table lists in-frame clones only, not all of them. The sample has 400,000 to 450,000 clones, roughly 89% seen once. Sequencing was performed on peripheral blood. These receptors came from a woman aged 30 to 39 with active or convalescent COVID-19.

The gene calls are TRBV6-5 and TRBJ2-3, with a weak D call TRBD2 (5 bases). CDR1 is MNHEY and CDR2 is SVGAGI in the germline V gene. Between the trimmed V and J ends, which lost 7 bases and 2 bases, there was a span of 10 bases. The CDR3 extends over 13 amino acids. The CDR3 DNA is TGTGCCAGCACAGAGCGGACCACAGATACGCAGTATTTT. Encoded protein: CASTERTTDTQYF.

CDR3 sequence reads: CASRRQAHYNEQFF. In nucleotides, the CDR3 is TGTGCCAGCAGGCGACAGGCTCACTACAATGAGCAGTTCTTC. V usage is TRBV6-6 and J usage is TRBJ2-1, with D possibly TRBD1 on 6 matching bases. CDR1 and CDR2 (germline): MNHNY, SVGAGI (reference sequence). The CDR3 is 14 residues long. Deletions cut 6 bases from V and 3 bases from J, with 12 bases between.

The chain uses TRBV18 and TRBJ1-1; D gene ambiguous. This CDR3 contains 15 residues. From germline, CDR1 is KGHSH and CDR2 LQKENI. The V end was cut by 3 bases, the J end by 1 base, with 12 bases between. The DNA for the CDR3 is TGTGCCAGCTCACCTACGACAAATCCGAACACTGAAGCTTTCTTT. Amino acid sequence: CASSPTTNPNTEAFF.

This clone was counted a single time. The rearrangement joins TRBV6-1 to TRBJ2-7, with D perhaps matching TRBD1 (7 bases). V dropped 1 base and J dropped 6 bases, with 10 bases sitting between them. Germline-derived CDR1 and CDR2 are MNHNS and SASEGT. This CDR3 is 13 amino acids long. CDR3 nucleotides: TGTGCCAGCAGTGAAGACAGGGGAGGCGAGCAGTACTTC. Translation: CASSEDRGGEQYF.

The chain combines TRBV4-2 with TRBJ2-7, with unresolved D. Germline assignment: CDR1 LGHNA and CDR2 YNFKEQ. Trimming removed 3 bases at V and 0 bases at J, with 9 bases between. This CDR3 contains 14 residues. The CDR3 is CASSHGLSSYEQYF. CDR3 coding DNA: TGTGCCAGCAGCCACGGGTTGAGCTCCTACGAGCAGTACTTC.

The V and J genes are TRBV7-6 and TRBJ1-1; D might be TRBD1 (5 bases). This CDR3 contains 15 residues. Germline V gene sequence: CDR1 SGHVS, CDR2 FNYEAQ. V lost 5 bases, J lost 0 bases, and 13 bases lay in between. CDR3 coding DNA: TGTGCCAGCAGCGCCAGGGCAGGATTGAACACTGAAGCTTTCTTT. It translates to CASSARAGLNTEAFF.

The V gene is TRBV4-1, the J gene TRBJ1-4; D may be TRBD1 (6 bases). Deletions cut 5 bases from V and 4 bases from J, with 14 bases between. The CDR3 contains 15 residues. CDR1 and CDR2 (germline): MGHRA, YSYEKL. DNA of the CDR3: TGCGCCAGCAGCACTCGGACAGCAAGTAATGAAAAACTGTTTTTT. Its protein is CASSTRTASNEKLFF.

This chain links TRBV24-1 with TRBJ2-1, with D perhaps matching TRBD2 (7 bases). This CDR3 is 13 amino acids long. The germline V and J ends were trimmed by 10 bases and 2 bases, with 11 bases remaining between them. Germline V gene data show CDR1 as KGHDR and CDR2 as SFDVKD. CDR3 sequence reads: CATKGGAYNEQFF. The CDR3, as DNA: TGTGCCACTAAAGGGGGGGCCTACAATGAGCAGTTCTTC.

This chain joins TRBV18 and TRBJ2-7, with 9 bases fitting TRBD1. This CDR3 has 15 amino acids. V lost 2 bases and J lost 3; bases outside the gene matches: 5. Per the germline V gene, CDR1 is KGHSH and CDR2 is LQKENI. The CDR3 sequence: CASSPTGTGNYEQYF. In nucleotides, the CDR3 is TGTGCCAGCTCACCAACAGGGACAGGGAACTACGAGCAGTACTTC.

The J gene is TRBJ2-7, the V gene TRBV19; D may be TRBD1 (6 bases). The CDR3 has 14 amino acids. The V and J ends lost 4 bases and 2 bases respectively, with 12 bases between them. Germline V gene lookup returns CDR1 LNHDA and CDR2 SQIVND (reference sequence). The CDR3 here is CASSTNRVPYEQYF. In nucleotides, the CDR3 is TGTGCCAGTAGTACGAACAGGGTGCCCTACGAGCAGTACTTC.

Here the CDR3 reads CASSLQGLAGNTIYF. CDR3 nucleotide sequence: TGTGCCAGCAGCTTGCAAGGACTGGCTGGAAACACCATATATTTT. The genes are TRBV5-8 and TRBJ1-3, with D hard to call. Germline CDR1 reads SGHTS; CDR2 reads YDEGEE. Trimming left V 1 base short and J 2 bases short, with 10 bases between. The CDR3 is 15 residues long.

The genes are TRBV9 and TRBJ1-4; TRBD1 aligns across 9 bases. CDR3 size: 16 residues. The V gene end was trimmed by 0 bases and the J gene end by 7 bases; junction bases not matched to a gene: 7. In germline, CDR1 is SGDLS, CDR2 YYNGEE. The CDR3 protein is CASSVVGDRAGEKLFF. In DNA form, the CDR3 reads TGTGCCAGCAGCGTAGTAGGGGACAGGGCAGGTGAAAAACTGTTTTTT.

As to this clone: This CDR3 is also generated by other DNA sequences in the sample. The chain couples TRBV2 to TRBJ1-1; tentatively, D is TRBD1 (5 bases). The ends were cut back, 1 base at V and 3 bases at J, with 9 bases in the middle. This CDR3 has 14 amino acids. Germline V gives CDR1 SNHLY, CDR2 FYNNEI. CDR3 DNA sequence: TGTGCCAGCAGTGAAGGGCCCAGGGACACTGAAGCTTTCTTT. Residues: CASSEGPRDTEAFF.

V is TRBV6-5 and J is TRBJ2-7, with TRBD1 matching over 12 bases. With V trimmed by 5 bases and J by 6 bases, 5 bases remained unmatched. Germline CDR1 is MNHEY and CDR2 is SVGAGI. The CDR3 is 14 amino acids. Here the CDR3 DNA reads TGTGCCAGCAGTAGGGGACAGGGGGCGGGCGAGCAGTACTTC. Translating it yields CASSRGQGAGEQYF.

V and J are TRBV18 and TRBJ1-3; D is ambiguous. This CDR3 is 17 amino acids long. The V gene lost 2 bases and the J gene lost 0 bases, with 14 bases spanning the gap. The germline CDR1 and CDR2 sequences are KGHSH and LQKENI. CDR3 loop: CASSPTPQAISGNTIYF. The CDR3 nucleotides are TGTGCCAGCTCACCAACGCCGCAGGCGATCTCTGGAAACACCATATATTTT.

The CDR3 spells CASSHGGTAGYEQYF. The CDR3 DNA follows: TGTGCCAGTAGCCACGGAGGCACGGCGGGCTACGAGCAGTACTTC. This rearrangement joins TRBV19 to TRBJ2-7; TRBD2 might be the D (5 bases). CDR1 and CDR2 from the germline V gene are LNHDA and SQIVND (reference sequence). CDR3 length: 15 residues. V was pared by 6 bases and J by 3 bases, with 18 bases between.

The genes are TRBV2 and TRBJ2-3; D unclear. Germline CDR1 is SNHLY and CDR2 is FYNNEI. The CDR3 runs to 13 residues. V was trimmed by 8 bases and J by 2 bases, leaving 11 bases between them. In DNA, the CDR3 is TGTGCCAGCGGGCGAACGGCCACAGATACGCAGTATTTT. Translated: CASGRTATDTQYF.

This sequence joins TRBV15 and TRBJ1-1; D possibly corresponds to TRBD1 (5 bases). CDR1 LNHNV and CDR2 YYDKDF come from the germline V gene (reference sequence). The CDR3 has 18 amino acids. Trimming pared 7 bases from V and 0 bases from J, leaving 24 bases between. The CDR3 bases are TGTGCCACCAACAAGTCCCCAGGGCCGGGACTTATGAACACTGAAGCTTTCTTT. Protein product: CATNKSPGPGLMNTEAFF.